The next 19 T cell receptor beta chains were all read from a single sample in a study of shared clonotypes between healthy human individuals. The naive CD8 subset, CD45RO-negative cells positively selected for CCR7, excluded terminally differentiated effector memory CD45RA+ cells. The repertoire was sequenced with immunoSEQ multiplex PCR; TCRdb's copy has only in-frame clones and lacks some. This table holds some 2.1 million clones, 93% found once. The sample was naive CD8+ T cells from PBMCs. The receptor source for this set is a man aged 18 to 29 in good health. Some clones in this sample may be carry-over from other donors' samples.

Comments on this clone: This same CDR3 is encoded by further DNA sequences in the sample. The CDR3 reads CSARGRNEQFF. The CDR3 coding sequence is TGCAGTGCCAGGGGTCGTAATGAGCAGTTCTTC. The chain links TRBV20-1 to TRBJ2-1, with D possibly being TRBD1 (6 bases). Germline values: CDR1 DFQATT, CDR2 SNEGSKA (reference sequence). The CDR3 length is 11 residues. V was shortened by 6 bases and J by 7 bases, with 10 bases between the two germline ends.

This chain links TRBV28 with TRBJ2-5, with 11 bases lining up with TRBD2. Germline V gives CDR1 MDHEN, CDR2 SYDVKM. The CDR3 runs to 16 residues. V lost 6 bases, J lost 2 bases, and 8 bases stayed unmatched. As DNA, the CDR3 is TGTGCCAGCAGCGTAGGACTAGCGGGCCTACAAGAGACCCAGTACTTC. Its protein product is CASSVGLAGLQETQYF.

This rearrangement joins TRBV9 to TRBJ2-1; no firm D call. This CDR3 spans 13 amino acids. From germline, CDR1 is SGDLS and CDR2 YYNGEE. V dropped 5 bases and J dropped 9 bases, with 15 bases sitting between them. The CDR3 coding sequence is TGTGCCAGCAGACCACTAAGCCGCAGTGAGCAGTTCTTC. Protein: CASRPLSRSEQFF.

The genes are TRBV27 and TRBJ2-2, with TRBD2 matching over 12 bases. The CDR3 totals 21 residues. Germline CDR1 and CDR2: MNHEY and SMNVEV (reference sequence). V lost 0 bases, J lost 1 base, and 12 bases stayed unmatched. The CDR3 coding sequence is TGTGCCAGCAGTTTATCGCACCTAATACGACTAGCGGGAGAGAACACCGGGGAGCTGTTTTTT. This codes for CASSLSHLIRLAGENTGELFF.

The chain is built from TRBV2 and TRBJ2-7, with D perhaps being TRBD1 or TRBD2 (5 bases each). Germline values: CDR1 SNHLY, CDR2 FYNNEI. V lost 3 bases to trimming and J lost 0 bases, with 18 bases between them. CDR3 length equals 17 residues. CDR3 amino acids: CASSESPGTLSSYEQYF. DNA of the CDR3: TGTGCCAGCAGTGAGAGTCCCGGGACGCTCAGCTCCTACGAGCAGTACTTC.

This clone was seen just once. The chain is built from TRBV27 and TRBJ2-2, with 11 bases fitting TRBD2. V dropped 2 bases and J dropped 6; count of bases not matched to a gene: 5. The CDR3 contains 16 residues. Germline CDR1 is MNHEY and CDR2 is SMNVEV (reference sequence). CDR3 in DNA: TGTGCCAGCAGTTTACTAGCGGGAGGCGGTCCCGGGGAGCTGTTTTTT. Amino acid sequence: CASSLLAGGGPGELFF.

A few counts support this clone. CDR3 in DNA: TGTGCCTGGAGGAACAGGGGCGAAGCTTTCTTT. Encoded protein: CAWRNRGEAFF. The V gene is TRBV30, the J gene TRBJ1-1; 7 bases match TRBD1. Germline-derived CDR1 and CDR2 are GTSNPN and SVGIG (reference sequence). V was clipped by 3 bases and J by 8 bases; unmatched bases: 3. There are 11 residues in the CDR3.

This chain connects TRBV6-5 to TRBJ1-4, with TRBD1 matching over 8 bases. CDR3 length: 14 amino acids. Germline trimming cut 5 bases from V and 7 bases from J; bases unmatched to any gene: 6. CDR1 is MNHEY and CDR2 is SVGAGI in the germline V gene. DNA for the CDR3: TGTGCCAGCAGTCCCAGGGGGCTACGTGAAAAACTGTTTTTT. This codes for CASSPRGLREKLFF.

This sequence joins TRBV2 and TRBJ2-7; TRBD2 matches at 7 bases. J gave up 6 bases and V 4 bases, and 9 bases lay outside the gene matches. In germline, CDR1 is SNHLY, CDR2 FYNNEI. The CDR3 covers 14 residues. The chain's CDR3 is CASSAGLVPAEQYF. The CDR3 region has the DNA TGTGCCAGCAGTGCCGGACTAGTCCCCGCCGAGCAGTACTTC.

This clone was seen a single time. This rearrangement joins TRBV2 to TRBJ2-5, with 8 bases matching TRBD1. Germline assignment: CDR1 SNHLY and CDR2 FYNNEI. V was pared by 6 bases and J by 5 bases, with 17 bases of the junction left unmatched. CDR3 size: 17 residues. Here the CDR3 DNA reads TGTGCCAGCAGAAACACCCCCTGGCAGGGGGCGCGGGAGACCCAGTACTTC. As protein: CASRNTPWQGARETQYF.

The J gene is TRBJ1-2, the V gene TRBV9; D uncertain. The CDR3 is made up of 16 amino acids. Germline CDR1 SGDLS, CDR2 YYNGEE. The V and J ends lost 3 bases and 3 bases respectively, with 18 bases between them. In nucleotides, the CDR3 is TGTGCCAGCAGCGGTGGGGTTACGCCCATGGACTATGGCTACACCTTC. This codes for CASSGGVTPMDYGYTF.

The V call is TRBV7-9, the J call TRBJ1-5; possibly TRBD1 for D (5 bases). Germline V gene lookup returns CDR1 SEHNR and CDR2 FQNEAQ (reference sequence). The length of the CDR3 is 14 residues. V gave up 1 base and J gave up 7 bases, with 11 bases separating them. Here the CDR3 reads CASSLGGVDQPQHF. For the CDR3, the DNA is TGTGCCAGCAGCTTAGGGGGGGTCGACCAGCCCCAGCATTTT.

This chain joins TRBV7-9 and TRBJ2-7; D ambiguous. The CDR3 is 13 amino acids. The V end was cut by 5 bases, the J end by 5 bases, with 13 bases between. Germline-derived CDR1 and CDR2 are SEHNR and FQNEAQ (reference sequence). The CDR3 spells CASSHRSRNEQYF. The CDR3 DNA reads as TGTGCCAGCAGCCACCGATCCAGGAACGAGCAGTACTTC.

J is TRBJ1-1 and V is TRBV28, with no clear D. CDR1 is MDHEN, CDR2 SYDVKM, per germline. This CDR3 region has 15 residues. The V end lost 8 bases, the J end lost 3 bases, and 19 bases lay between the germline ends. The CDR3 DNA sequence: TGTGCCAGCGGTGGAGGTAGAGCCGGGGACACTGAAGCTTTCTTT. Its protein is CASGGGRAGDTEAFF. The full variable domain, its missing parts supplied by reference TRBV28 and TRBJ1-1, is DVKVTQSSRYLVKRTGEKVFLECVQDMDHENMFWYRQDPGLGLRLIYFSYDVKMKEKGDIPEGYSVSREKKERFSLILESASTNQTSMYLCASGGGRAGDTEAFFGQGTRLTVV.

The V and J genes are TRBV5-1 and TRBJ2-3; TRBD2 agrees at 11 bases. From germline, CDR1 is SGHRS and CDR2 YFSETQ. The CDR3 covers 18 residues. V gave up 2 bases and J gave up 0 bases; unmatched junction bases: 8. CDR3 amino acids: CASSFPGLAEYSTDTQYF. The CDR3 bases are TGCGCCAGCAGCTTCCCGGGACTAGCGGAATATAGCACAGATACGCAGTATTTT.

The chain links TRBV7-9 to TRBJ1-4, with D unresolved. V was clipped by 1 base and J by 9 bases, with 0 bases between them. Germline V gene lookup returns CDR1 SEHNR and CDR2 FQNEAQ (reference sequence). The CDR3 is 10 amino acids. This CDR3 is CASSLEKLFF. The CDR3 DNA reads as TGTGCCAGCAGCTTAGAAAAACTGTTTTTT. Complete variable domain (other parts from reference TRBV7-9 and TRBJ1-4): DTGVSQNPRHKITKRGQNVTFRCDPISEHNRLYWYRQTLGQGPEFLTYFQNEAQLEKSRLLSDRFSAERPKGSFSTLEIQRTEQGDSAMYLCASSLEKLFFGSGTQLSVL.

CDR3: CASRSPLRDLESSYEQYF. Written as DNA, the CDR3 is TGTGCCAGCAGGTCTCCACTCCGGGACCTTGAGAGCTCCTACGAGCAGTACTTC. V and J are TRBV28 and TRBJ2-7; D could derive from TRBD1 or TRBD2 (5 bases each). Trimming left V 6 bases short and J 0 bases short, with 24 bases between. The CDR3 is made up of 18 amino acids. Germline V gene sequence: CDR1 MDHEN, CDR2 SYDVKM.

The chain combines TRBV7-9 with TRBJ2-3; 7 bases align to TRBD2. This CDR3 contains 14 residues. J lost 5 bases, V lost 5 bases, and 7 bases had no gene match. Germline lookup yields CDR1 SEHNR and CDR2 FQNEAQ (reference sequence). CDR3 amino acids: CASSLRGVVDTQYF. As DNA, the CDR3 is TGTGCCAGCAGCCTCCGGGGGGTTGTAGATACGCAGTATTTT.

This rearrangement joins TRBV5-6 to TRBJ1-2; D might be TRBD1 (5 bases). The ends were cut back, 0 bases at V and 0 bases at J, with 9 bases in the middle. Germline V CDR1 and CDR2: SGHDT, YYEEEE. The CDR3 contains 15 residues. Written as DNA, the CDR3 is TGTGCCAGCAGCTTGGGAGGGGAAGCTAACTATGGCTACACCTTC. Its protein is CASSLGGEANYGYTF.